The source of this TCR beta chain is a study of memory CD4+ T cells and cytomegalovirus serostatus. Whole-study context: Of the healthy Belgian adults, 9 or 10 were CMV seropositive and more than 20 seronegative.

V was clipped by 4 bases and J by 11 bases; unmatched bases: 13. Germline assignment: CDR1 SNHLY and CDR2 FYNNEI. The CDR3 consists of 14 residues. Single viable CD3+CD4+CD8-CD45RO+ cells were sorted as the memory CD4+ T cells. As originally analysed: After removing out-of-frame reads, 2,204,828 distinct TCRbeta sequences remained. Here immunoSEQ multiplex PCR was the method, and the copy in TCRdb shows in-frame clones only, minus some. V, J and clone size are those of that table, while D and trimming were read from the DNA. Found here are roughly 76,000 clones, roughly three quarters of them singletons; the top ten hold about 2.5%. The study's findings and limits: CD4+ memory repertoires contained about two fifths of the 164 reported CMV TCRbeta sequences. Median bootstrapped AUC for CMV status was about 0.95 originally, just under 0.93 US-trained.

This clone has a single count. Its matching antigen is unknown. This clonotype originated in an adult in good health and CMV-seropositive. The specimen sequenced was memory CD4+ T cells from blood. This chain connects TRBV2 to TRBJ1-2; 7 nucleotides agree with TRBD1. The CDR3 sequence: CASSADVTGARYTF. In DNA, the CDR3 is TGTGCCAGCAGTGCCGACGTCACAGGGGCCCGTTACACCTTC.